This entry lists 27 T cell receptor beta chains sequenced from one sample in a study of T cells in women clearing cervical HPV infection. Assay: immunoSEQ multiplex PCR; the TCRdb copy retains only in-frame clones and omits some. The sample's table shows about 39,000 clones. Sequenced sample: blood buffy coat. The receptors here all came from a woman between 18 and 70 years old with a cervical HPV16 infection that either progressed to CIN3+ or cleared (not recorded which).

As regards this clone: The CDR3 extends 3 residues past the end of the read, so its final part is completed from the germline J gene. The chain links TRBV7-9 to TRBJ1-1; 9 bases fit TRBD1. V lost 5 bases to trimming and J lost 6 bases; unmatched junction nucleotides: 4. Germline loops: CDR1 SEHNR, CDR2 FQNEAQ (reference sequence). The CDR3 covers 13 residues. The covered CDR3 bases are TGTGCCAGCAGCCCGACAGGGGGTGCTGAA. Translating gives CASSPTGGAE. From start to end, the CDR3 is CASSPTGGAEAFF.

Details on this clone: From the germline J gene comes the end of the CDR3, since the read stops 3 residues before it. This chain joins TRBV9 and TRBJ2-3, with 8 positions matching TRBD1. CDR3 length: 13 residues. Germline-derived CDR1 and CDR2 are SGDLS and YYNGEE. V lost 4 bases and J lost 8; bases outside the gene matches: 6. The part of the CDR3 DNA that was read is TGTGCCAGCAGCCCAGGGGGCGAGGGTACG. This codes for CASSPGGEGT. The CDR3 as a whole reads CASSPGGEGTQYF.

Concerning this clone: The CDR3 extends 3 residues past the end of the read, so its final part is completed from the germline J gene. The chain is built from TRBV19 and TRBJ1-1, with no clear D. This CDR3 spans 12 amino acids. Per the germline V gene, CDR1 is LNHDA and CDR2 is SQIVND (reference sequence). Partial CDR3 DNA: TGTGCCAGTAGTATAGGTCCGGTGGAA. Translation gives CASSIGPVE. The full CDR3 sequence reads CASSIGPVEAFF.

On this clone itself: The read is 3 residues too short to cover the CDR3 end, so that end is filled in from the germline J gene. The V and J genes are TRBV30 and TRBJ2-3, with TRBD1 as a possible D gene (5 bases). V lost 3 bases and J lost 2, with 12 bases in between. CDR1 is GTSNPN, CDR2 SVGIG, per germline (reference sequence). This CDR3 is 14 amino acids long. The DNA read from the CDR3 is TGTGCCTGGAGCCAGGGCGGAATCACAGATACG. Its translation is CAWSQGGITDT. The whole CDR3 reads CAWSQGGITDTQYF.

Worth noting for this clone: The read ends 3 residues early relative to the CDR3; the germline J gene fills the gap. The chain joins TRBV6-2 or TRBV6-3 to TRBJ1-5, with no clear D. The CDR3 is 13 residues long. Germline loops: CDR1 MNHEY, CDR2 SVGEGT. Trimming took 3 bases from V and 9 from J, leaving 12 bases between them. The CDR3 reads CASSYSGPRPQHF. CDR3 bases read: TGTGCCAGCAGTTATTCCGGTCCAAGGCCC.

Turning to this clone: The CDR3 end lies 3 residues beyond the end of the read and is filled in from the germline J gene. This chain joins TRBV5-1 and TRBJ2-1; 14 nucleotides align to TRBD2. The CDR3 is made up of 18 amino acids. CDR1 is SGHRS, CDR2 YFSETQ, per germline. J lost 2 bases, V lost 4 bases, and 8 bases had no gene match. The CDR3 bases that were read are TGCGCCAGCAGCACGGGACTAGCGGGAGTGGGGGCCTACAATGAG. It encodes CASSTGLAGVGAYNE. The CDR3, in full, reads CASSTGLAGVGAYNEQFF.

The CDR3 loop reads CSASRTSGIKETQYF. CDR3 DNA, as far as it was read: TGCAGTGCTTCTCGGACTAGCGGGATCAAAGAGACG. The J gene is TRBJ2-3, the V gene TRBV20-1; TRBD2 agrees at 12 bases. The read is 3 residues too short to cover the CDR3 end, so that end is filled in from the germline J gene. This CDR3 is built from 15 residues. Germline V gene sequence: CDR1 DFQATT, CDR2 SNEGSKA (reference sequence).

Concerning this clone: Read data end 3 residues before the CDR3 end; the end is taken from the germline J gene. This chain joins TRBV19 and TRBJ2-2; either TRBD1 or TRBD2 may supply D (6 bases each). There are 14 residues in the CDR3. The germline gives CDR1 LNHDA, CDR2 SQIVND (reference sequence). The sequenced CDR3 bases are TGTGCCAGTAGTCTCGGGGCAGGGGAGGAAAAG. It is translated as CASSLGAGEEK. The entire CDR3 sequence reads CASSLGAGEEKLFF.

Turning to this clone: Read coverage stops 3 residues before the CDR3 terminus; the germline J gene supplies the remainder. The J gene is TRBJ2-7, the V gene TRBV12-3 or TRBV12-4, with unresolved D. Trimming shortened V by 4 bases and J by 6 bases, and 13 bases separated the two germline ends. There are 13 residues in the CDR3. CDR3 protein: CASSWASRSEQYF. The part of the CDR3 DNA that was read is TGTGCCAGCAGTTGGGCCTCAAGGAGCGAG.

Turning to this clone: The CDR3 end lies 3 residues beyond the end of the read and is filled in from the germline J gene. The chain is built from TRBV7-9 and TRBJ1-1; perhaps TRBD1 as D (5 bases). The germline V gene has CDR1 SEHNR and CDR2 FQNEAQ (reference sequence). Trimming cost V 4 bases and J 7 bases, with 16 bases left between them. The CDR3 consists of 14 residues. The covered CDR3 bases are TGTGCCAGCAGCTCCACGCACAGGACCGATGAA. This gives the protein CASSSTHRTDE. The entire CDR3 protein is CASSSTHRTDEAFF.

Of note for this clone: The read terminates 3 residues ahead of where the CDR3 ends, so the germline J gene completes it. The J gene is TRBJ2-1, the V gene TRBV6-2 or TRBV6-3, with D tentatively TRBD2 (5 bases). CDR3 length: 12 amino acids. Germline lookup yields CDR1 MNHEY and CDR2 SVGEGT. V lost 5 bases, J lost 7 bases, and 9 bases lay in between. The sequenced part of the CDR3 DNA is TGTGCCAGCAGTCGGACTCTGAATGAG. It translates to CASSRTLNE. The entire CDR3 is CASSRTLNEQFF.

About this clone: The read ends 3 residues shy of where the CDR3 ends; the end is completed using the germline J gene. The chain employs TRBV3-1 (or the pseudogene TRBV3-2) and TRBJ2-7, with 9 bases matching TRBD2. In germline, CDR1 is LGHDT, CDR2 YNNKEL (reference sequence). The CDR3 has 15 amino acids. The J segment lost 3 bases and the V segment lost 2 bases, leaving 5 bases of the junction unmatched. The CDR3 sequence is CASSQWTSEIYEQYF. The DNA read from the CDR3 is TGTGCCAGCAGCCAATGGACTAGCGAAATCTACGAG.

As regards this clone: The CDR3 end is not reached by the read, which stops 3 residues before it; the germline J gene fills it in. The chain recombines TRBV11-2 with TRBJ2-1; perhaps TRBD2 as D (6 bases). The CDR3 length is 14 residues. Germline V gene lookup returns CDR1 SGHAT and CDR2 FQNNGV. Trimming stripped 5 bases from V and 7 bases from J, with 15 bases between. CDR3 DNA, as far as it was read: TGTGCCAGCAGCCCGGATCTAGCGCTAAATGAG. Its protein is CASSPDLALNE. The complete CDR3 protein is CASSPDLALNEQFF. The whole variable domain, filled in from reference TRBV11-2 and TRBJ2-1, reads EAGVAQSPRYKIIEKRQSVAFWCNPISGHATLYWYQQILGQGPKLLIQFQNNGVVDDSQLPKDRFSAERLKGVDSTLKIQPAKLEDSAVYLCASSPDLALNEQFFGPGTRLTVL.

CDR3 loop: CASTILAGGDGELFF. The covered CDR3 bases are TGTGCCAGCACTATACTAGCGGGAGGAGACGGGGAG. The genes are TRBV6-2 or TRBV6-3 and TRBJ2-2; 12 bases align to TRBD2. Sequencing ends 3 residues short of the CDR3 end; the germline J gene provides the rest. Germline values: CDR1 MNHEY, CDR2 SVGEGT. Trimming removed 7 bases from V and 7 bases from J; junction bases left unmatched: 7. The CDR3 totals 15 residues.

About this clone itself: Read sequence stops 3 residues before the CDR3 end, and the germline J gene provides the missing end. The chain has TRBV18 and TRBJ1-5, with 7 bases lining up with TRBD1. From germline, CDR1 is KGHSH and CDR2 LQKENI. Germline trimming cut 4 bases from V and 1 base from J; bases unmatched to any gene: 1. The CDR3 consists of 14 residues. Incomplete CDR3 DNA: TGTGCCAGCTCACAGACAGGGAGCAATCAGCCC. It specifies CASSQTGSNQP. The full CDR3 protein reads CASSQTGSNQPQHF.

Concerning this clone: Read data end 3 residues before the CDR3 end; the end is taken from the germline J gene. This sequence joins TRBV19 and TRBJ2-5; 13 bases agree with TRBD2. This CDR3 is built from 17 residues. V was clipped by 3 bases and J by 4 bases; unmatched bases: 8. Per the germline V gene, CDR1 is LNHDA and CDR2 is SQIVND (reference sequence). The CDR3 region is CASSIMARTSGGETQYF. The covered CDR3 bases are TGTGCCAGTAGTATTATGGCCCGGACTAGCGGGGGAGAGACC.

Comments on this clone: From the germline J gene comes the end of the CDR3, since the read stops 3 residues before it. The V and J genes are TRBV6-2 or TRBV6-3 and TRBJ2-1; 8 nucleotides agree with TRBD2. The V and J ends lost 6 bases and 5 bases, in that order; junction bases with no gene match: 9. Germline CDR1 and CDR2: MNHEY and SVGEGT. The CDR3 is 15 amino acids. CDR3 in amino acids: CASSPSGSGDNEQFF. The sequenced CDR3 bases are TGTGCCAGCAGCCCAAGCGGGAGTGGCGACAATGAG.

Incomplete CDR3 DNA: TGTGCCAGCAGCCTTACAGGGGGCGAAGGTGAAAAA. It codes for CASSLTGGEGEK. The whole CDR3 sequence reads CASSLTGGEGEKLFF. The V call is TRBV5-6, the J call TRBJ1-4; the match to TRBD1 covers 9 bases. The read terminates 3 residues ahead of where the CDR3 ends, so the germline J gene completes it. Germline values: CDR1 SGHDT, CDR2 YYEEEE. The CDR3 extends over 15 amino acids. J was trimmed by 7 bases and V by 4 bases; bases with no gene match: 8.

On this clone itself: The CDR3 end falls 3 residues outside the read, so it is completed with the germline J gene. The rearrangement uses TRBV19 and TRBJ1-5; a possible D gene is TRBD1 (5 bases). The CDR3 is 14 amino acids. Trimming pared 1 base from V and 5 bases from J, leaving 9 bases between. The germline gives CDR1 LNHDA, CDR2 SQIVND (reference sequence). Incomplete CDR3 DNA: TGTGCCAGTAGTATAGGAGGGGTCCATCAGCCC. This sequence encodes CASSIGGVHQP. From start to end, the CDR3 is CASSIGGVHQPQHF.

As for this clone: The missing CDR3 end, 3 residues past where the read stops, is filled in from the germline J gene. The chain is built from TRBV7-2 and TRBJ2-7; possibly TRBD1 for D (5 bases). V was trimmed by 0 bases and J by 6 bases, leaving 12 bases between them. Per germline, CDR1 SGHTA and CDR2 FQGNSA. The length of the CDR3 is 14 residues. The CDR3 bases that were read are TGTGCCAGCAGCTTAGCGTTAGGGGTTGGCGAG. Amino acid sequence: CASSLALGVGE. The CDR3 in full is CASSLALGVGEQYF. Full variable domain (missing parts from reference TRBV7-2 and TRBJ2-7): GAGVSQSPSNKVTEKGKDVELRCDPISGHTALYWYRQSLGQGLEFLIYFQGNSAPDKSGLPSDRFSAERTGGSVSTLTIQRTQQEDSAVYLCASSLALGVGEQYFGPGTRLTVT.

About this clone: The CDR3 end lies 3 residues beyond the end of the read and is filled in from the germline J gene. This chain uses TRBV18 with TRBJ1-2, with D uncertain. This CDR3 comprises 16 residues. CDR1 KGHSH and CDR2 LQKENI come from the germline V gene. Partial CDR3 DNA: TGTGCCAGCTCACCAATAGCGGGAGTGGTGGAAAACATC. Amino acid sequence: CASSPIAGVVENI. The complete CDR3 reads CASSPIAGVVENIYTF.

Concerning this clone: The read terminates 3 residues ahead of where the CDR3 ends, so the germline J gene completes it. The genes are TRBV20-1 and TRBJ2-3, with 10 bases aligning to TRBD2. The CDR3 sequence is 13 residues long. V shed 2 bases, J shed 4 bases, and the junction held 0 bases outside the gene matches. CDR1 is DFQATT, CDR2 SNEGSKA, per germline (reference sequence). CDR3 bases read: TGCAGTGCTAGACTAGCGGGAGCAGATACG. Its protein is CSARLAGADT. The full CDR3 reads CSARLAGADTQYF.

With respect to this clone: The read gets to within 3 residues of the CDR3 end, and the germline J gene fills in the rest. The chain carries TRBV4-1 and TRBJ2-7; D uncertain. Germline loops: CDR1 MGHRA, CDR2 YSYEKL. The V gene lost 1 base and the J gene lost 5 bases, with 15 bases spanning the gap. The CDR3 runs 15 residues. The CDR3: CASSQARSVQDEQYF. The sequenced part of the CDR3 DNA is TGCGCCAGCAGCCAAGCCAGGTCCGTTCAGGACGAG.

A word on this clone: Sequencing ends 3 residues short of the CDR3 end; the germline J gene provides the rest. The chain links TRBV4-1 to TRBJ1-6; 7 bases are shared with TRBD1. The CDR3 has 15 amino acids. V lost 1 base, J lost 8 bases, and 5 bases stayed unmatched. Germline-derived CDR1 and CDR2 are MGHRA and YSYEKL. The DNA read from the CDR3 is TGCGCCAGCAGCCAAGTGGGACAGTACCATTCACCC. This gives the protein CASSQVGQYHSP. The CDR3 in its entirety is CASSQVGQYHSPLHF.

About this clone itself: Read sequence stops 3 residues before the CDR3 end, and the germline J gene provides the missing end. The chain links TRBV30 to TRBJ1-2; no clear D gene. The CDR3 consists of 15 residues. The germline V gene has CDR1 GTSNPN and CDR2 SVGIG (reference sequence). The CDR3 bases that were read are TGTGCCTGGAGTGGGGTAGCGCTTAGCACAGATACC. The encoded protein is CAWSGVALSTDT. The full CDR3 reads CAWSGVALSTDTYTF.

A note on this clone: The CDR3 is cut off 3 residues early in the read; its end comes from the germline J gene. This chain uses TRBV7-6 with TRBJ1-4; D is unresolved. The ends were cut back, 2 bases at V and 8 bases at J, with 9 bases in the middle. The germline V gene has CDR1 SGHVS and CDR2 FNYEAQ. The CDR3 totals 13 residues. The sequenced part of the CDR3 DNA is TGTGCCAGCAGCTTATCAGACGGGGAAAAA. Protein: CASSLSDGEK. The CDR3 as a whole reads CASSLSDGEKLFF.

Concerning this clone itself: The CDR3 end is not reached by the read, which stops 3 residues before it; the germline J gene fills it in. The chain has TRBV2 and TRBJ1-5, with D tentatively TRBD1 (5 bases). V lost 6 bases, J lost 0 bases, and 12 bases lay in between. This CDR3 is built from 15 residues. Germline-derived CDR1 and CDR2 are SNHLY and FYNNEI. CDR3 DNA, as far as it was read: TGTGCCAGCAGCGCGGGGCTCTATAGCAATCAGCCC. Its protein product is CASSAGLYSNQP. The full CDR3 sequence reads CASSAGLYSNQPQHF.